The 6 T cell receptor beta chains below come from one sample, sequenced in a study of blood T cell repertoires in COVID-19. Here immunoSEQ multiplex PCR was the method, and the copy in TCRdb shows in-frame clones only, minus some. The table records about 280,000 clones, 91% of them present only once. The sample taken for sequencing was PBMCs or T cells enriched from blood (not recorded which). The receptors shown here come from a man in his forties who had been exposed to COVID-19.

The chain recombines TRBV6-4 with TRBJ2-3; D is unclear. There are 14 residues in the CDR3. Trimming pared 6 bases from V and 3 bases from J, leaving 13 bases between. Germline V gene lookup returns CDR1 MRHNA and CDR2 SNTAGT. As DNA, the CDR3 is TGTGCCAGCAGCCCTGCCTGGGCAACAGATACGCAGTATTTT. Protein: CASSPAWATDTQYF.

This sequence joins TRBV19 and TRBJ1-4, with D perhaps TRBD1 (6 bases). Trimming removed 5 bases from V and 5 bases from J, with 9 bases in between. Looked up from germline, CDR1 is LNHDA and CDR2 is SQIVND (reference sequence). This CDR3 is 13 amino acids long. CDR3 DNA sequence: TGTGCCAGTAGTTGGGGGCCGAATGAAAAACTGTTTTTT. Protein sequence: CASSWGPNEKLFF.

Here the CDR3 reads CASSRGYGSTDTQYF. The DNA of the CDR3 is TGTGCCAGCAGCCGAGGATACGGGAGCACAGATACGCAGTATTTT. The chain is built from TRBV3-1 (or the pseudogene TRBV3-2) and TRBJ2-3; unclear D gene. The V and J ends lost 4 bases and 0 bases respectively, with 11 bases between them. Germline V gene sequence: CDR1 LGHDT, CDR2 YNNKEL (reference sequence). The CDR3 totals 15 residues.

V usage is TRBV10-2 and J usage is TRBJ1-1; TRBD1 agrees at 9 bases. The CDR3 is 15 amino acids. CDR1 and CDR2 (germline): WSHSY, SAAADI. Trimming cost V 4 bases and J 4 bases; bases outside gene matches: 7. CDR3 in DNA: TGCGCCAGCAGTGGTAGGGACAGGGTGGGCACTGAAGCTTTCTTT. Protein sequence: CASSGRDRVGTEAFF.

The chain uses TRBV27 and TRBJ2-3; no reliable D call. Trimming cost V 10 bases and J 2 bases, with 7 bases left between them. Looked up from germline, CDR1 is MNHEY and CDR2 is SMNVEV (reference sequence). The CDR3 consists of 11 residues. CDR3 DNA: TGTGCCACCACTGCCACAGATACGCAGTATTTT. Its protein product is CATTATDTQYF.

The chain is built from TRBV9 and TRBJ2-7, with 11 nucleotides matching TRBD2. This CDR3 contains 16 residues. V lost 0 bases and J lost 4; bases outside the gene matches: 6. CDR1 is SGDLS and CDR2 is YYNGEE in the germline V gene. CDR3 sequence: CASSVAGTSGLYEQYF. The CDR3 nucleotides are TGTGCCAGCAGCGTAGCTGGGACTAGCGGTCTTTACGAGCAGTACTTC. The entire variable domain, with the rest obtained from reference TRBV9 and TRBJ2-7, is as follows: DSGVTQTPKHLITATGQRVTLRCSPRSGDLSVYWYQQSLDQGLQFLIQYYNGEERAKGNILERFSAQQFPDLHSELNLSSLELGDSALYFCASSVAGTSGLYEQYFGPGTRLTVT.